A selection of T cell receptor beta chains follows, all from one sample in a study of technical replicates of blood from a handful of donors. The table came from immunoSEQ multiplex PCR; TCRdb's copy has only in-frame clones and leaves some out. The sample carries around 84,000 clones, around nine tenths recorded once. Sample: T cells isolated from PBMCs. These receptors were obtained from a human donor in good health. Each CDR3 is given with its conserved first and last residue. D genes are given only for firm matches. Only part of the rows carry a size: once, few, many, or a class if the clone is expanded.

V gene,J gene,D gene,clone size,CDR3 protein,CDR3 DNA
TRBV12-5,TRBJ2-7,TRBD1,-,CASGRDRGYEQYF,TGTGCTAGTGGTCGGGACAGGGGCTACGAGCAGTACTTC
TRBV18,TRBJ2-5,TRBD2,-,CASSPRTSGGYQETQYF,TGTGCCAGCTCACCGCGAACGAGCGGGGGCTACCAAGAGACCCAGTACTTC
TRBV7-2,TRBJ1-2,-,-,CASSLNPLSGYTF,TGTGCCAGCAGCTTAAATCCGTTGTCGGGCTACACCTTC
TRBV7-2,TRBJ2-7,-,-,CASSERQRKSSYEQYF,TGTGCCAGCAGCGAAAGACAGAGAAAAAGCTCCTACGAGCAGTACTTC
TRBV29-1,TRBJ1-2,TRBD1,-,CSVEEGAVGYTF,TGCAGCGTTGAGGAGGGGGCGGTTGGCTACACCTTC
TRBV11-3,TRBJ2-7,TRBD2,-,CASSLSSGSYEQYF,TGTGCCAGCAGCTTATCTAGCGGGAGCTACGAGCAGTACTTC
TRBV27,TRBJ1-2,-,-,CASRTRGSNYGYTF,TGTGCCAGCAGAACAAGGGGGTCTAACTATGGCTACACCTTC
TRBV6-1,TRBJ2-2,-,-,CASSIIGANTGELFF,TGTGCCAGCAGTATCATAGGAGCGAACACCGGGGAGCTGTTTTTT
TRBV4-1,TRBJ1-2,-,-,CASSQSGGSNYGYTF,TGCGCCAGCAGTCAATCCGGGGGTTCTAACTATGGCTACACCTTC
TRBV7-9,TRBJ1-3,TRBD1,once,CASSPGDSLGNTIYF,TGTGCCAGCAGCCCGGGGGACAGCCTTGGAAACACCATATATTTT
TRBV7-8,TRBJ1-1,-,-,CASSLPGLATEAFF,TGTGCCAGCAGCTTACCGGGACTGGCCACTGAAGCTTTCTTT
TRBV18,TRBJ1-5,-,-,CASSPSAVSSNQPQHF,TGTGCCAGCTCACCCAGTGCCGTATCGAGCAATCAGCCCCAGCATTTT
TRBV5-1,TRBJ2-7,-,-,CASSLAAGGGYEQYF,TGCGCCAGCAGCTTGGCAGCAGGCGGAGGCTACGAGCAGTACTTC
TRBV28,TRBJ2-1,-,once,CASSLRAGYNEQFF,TGTGCCAGCAGTTTGCGCGCGGGTTACAATGAGCAGTTCTTC
TRBV6-5,TRBJ2-5,TRBD2,-,CASSPLGGLGETQYF,TGTGCCAGCAGTCCCCTCGGGGGGTTGGGGGAGACCCAGTACTTC
TRBV5-1,TRBJ2-7,-,-,CASSLDSRYEQYF,TGCGCCAGCAGCTTGGACAGTAGGTACGAGCAGTACTTC
TRBV9,TRBJ2-1,TRBD2,-,CASSVDGGINEQFF,TGTGCCAGCAGCGTAGACGGGGGGATCAATGAGCAGTTCTTC
TRBV19,TRBJ1-2,TRBD1,-,CASSPNPGQGAFNYGYTF,TGTGCCAGTAGTCCCAACCCCGGACAGGGGGCTTTCAACTATGGCTACACCTTC
TRBV11-2,TRBJ2-7,TRBD2,-,CASTLSPVTSRPYEQYF,TGTGCCAGCACCCTTTCCCCCGTGACTAGCAGGCCTTACGAGCAGTACTTC
TRBV5-1,TRBJ1-1,-,few,CASSSGAEAFF,TGCGCCAGCAGTAGCGGAGCTGAAGCTTTCTTT
TRBV2,TRBJ2-3,TRBD2,-,CASVPGLSYTQYF,TGTGCCAGCGTCCCGGGACTATCTTATACGCAGTATTTT
TRBV9,TRBJ2-3,-,-,CASSVAVSTDTQYF,TGTGCCAGCAGCGTAGCGGTAAGCACAGATACGCAGTATTTT
TRBV4-1,TRBJ2-3,TRBD2,-,CASSIGTSGSTDTQYF,TGCGCCAGCAGCATTGGGACTAGCGGGAGCACAGATACGCAGTATTTT
TRBV5-6,TRBJ2-7,-,-,CASSLAGTYEQYF,TGTGCCAGCAGCTTGGCAGGGACCTACGAGCAGTACTTC
TRBV6-5,TRBJ1-1,TRBD1,-,CASSYTGGMNTEAFF,TGTGCCAGCAGCTATACAGGGGGAATGAACACTGAAGCTTTCTTT